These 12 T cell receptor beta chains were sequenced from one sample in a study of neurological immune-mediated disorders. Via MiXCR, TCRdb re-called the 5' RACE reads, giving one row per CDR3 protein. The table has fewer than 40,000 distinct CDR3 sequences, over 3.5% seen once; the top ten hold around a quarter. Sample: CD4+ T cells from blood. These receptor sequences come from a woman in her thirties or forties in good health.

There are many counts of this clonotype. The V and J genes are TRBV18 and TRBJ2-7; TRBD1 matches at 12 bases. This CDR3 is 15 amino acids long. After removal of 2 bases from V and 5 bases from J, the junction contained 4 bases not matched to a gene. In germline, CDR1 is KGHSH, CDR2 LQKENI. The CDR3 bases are TGTGCCAGCTCACCATCGGGGACAGGGGGCAACGAGCAGTACTTC. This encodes CASSPSGTGGNEQYF.

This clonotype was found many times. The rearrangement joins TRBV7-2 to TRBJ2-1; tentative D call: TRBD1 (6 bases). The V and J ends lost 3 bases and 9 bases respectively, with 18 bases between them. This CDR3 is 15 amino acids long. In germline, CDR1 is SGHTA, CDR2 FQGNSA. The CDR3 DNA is TGTGCCAGCAGCTTCCTGGGGGCCGGGGTTCCTGAGCAGTTCTTC. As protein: CASSFLGAGVPEQFF. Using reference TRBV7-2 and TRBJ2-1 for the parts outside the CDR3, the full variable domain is GAGVSQSPSNKVTEKGKDVELRCDPISGHTALYWYRQSLGQGLEFLIYFQGNSAPDKSGLPSDRFSAERTGGSVSTLTIQRTQQEDSAVYLCASSFLGAGVPEQFFGPGTRLTVL.

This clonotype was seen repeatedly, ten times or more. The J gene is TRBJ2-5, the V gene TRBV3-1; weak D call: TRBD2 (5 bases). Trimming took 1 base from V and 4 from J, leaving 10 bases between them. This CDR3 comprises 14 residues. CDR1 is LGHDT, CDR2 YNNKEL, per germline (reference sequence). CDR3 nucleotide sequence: TGTGCCAGCAGCCAAGGCTCGGGGAGAGAGACCCAGTACTTC. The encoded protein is CASSQGSGRETQYF.

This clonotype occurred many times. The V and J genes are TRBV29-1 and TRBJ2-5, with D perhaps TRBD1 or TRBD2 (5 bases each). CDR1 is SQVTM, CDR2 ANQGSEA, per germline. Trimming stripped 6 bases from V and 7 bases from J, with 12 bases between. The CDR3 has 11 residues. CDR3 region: CSVGAVGTQYF. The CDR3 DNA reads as TGCAGCGTCGGGGCCGTTGGGACCCAGTACTTC.

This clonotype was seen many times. CDR3 sequence (DNA): TGCAGTGCATACGAGGGTAGGCAAGAGACCCAGTACTTC. Protein product: CSAYEGRQETQYF. The genes are TRBV20-1 and TRBJ2-5; a weak D match, TRBD2 (5 bases). This CDR3 spans 13 amino acids. Trimming took 6 bases from V and 2 from J, leaving 13 bases between them. Germline lookup yields CDR1 DFQATT and CDR2 SNEGSKA (reference sequence).

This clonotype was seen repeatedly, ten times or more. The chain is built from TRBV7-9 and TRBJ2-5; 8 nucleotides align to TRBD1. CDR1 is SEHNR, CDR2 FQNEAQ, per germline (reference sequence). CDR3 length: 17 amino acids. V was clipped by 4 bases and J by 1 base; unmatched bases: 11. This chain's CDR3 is CASSSQSFTGGQETQYF. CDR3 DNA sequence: TGTGCCAGCAGCTCGCAGTCCTTTACAGGGGGCCAAGAGACCCAGTACTTC.

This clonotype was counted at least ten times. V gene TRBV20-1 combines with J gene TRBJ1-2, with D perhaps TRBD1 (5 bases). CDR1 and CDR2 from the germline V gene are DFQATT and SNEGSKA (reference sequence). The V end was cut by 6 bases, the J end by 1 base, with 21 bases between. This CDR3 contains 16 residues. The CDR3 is CSAFAGRDLLNYGYTF. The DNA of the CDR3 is TGCAGTGCCTTCGCGGGACGGGACCTTCTTAACTATGGCTACACCTTC.

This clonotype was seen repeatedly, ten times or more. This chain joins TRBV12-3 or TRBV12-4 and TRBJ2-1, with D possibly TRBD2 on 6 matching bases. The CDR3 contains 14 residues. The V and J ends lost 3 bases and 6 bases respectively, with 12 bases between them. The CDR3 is CASSFVRDSNEQFF. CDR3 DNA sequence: TGTGCCAGCAGTTTTGTACGGGACTCCAATGAGCAGTTCTTC.

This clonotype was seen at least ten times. CDR3 coding DNA: TGCAGTGCTAGATCTTCCCTAGCGGGAAATACCGGGGAGCTGTTTTTT. It translates to CSARSSLAGNTGELFF. This chain joins TRBV20-1 and TRBJ2-2, with 9 positions matching TRBD2. The germline V gene encodes CDR1 DFQATT and CDR2 SNEGSKA (reference sequence). CDR3 length: 16 amino acids. Trimming removed 2 bases from V and 5 bases from J; junction bases left unmatched: 9.

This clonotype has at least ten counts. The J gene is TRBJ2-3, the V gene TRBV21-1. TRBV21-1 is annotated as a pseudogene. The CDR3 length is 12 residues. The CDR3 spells CASSKRPDTQYF. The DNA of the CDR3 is TGTGCCAGCAGCAAAAGGCCAGATACGCAGTATTTT.

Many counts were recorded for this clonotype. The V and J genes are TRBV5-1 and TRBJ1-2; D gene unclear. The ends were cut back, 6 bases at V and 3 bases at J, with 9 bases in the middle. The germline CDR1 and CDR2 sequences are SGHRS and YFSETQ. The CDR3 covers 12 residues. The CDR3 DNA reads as TGCGCCAGCACGGAGGACTACTATGGCTACACCTTC. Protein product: CASTEDYYGYTF.

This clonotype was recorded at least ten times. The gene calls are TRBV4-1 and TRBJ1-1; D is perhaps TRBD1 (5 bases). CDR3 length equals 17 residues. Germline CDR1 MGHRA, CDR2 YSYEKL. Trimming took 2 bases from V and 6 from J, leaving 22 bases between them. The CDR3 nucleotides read TGCGCCAGCAGCCAAAGAGGGGTCGGGGGGATGGTCTCTGAAGCTTTCTTT. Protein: CASSQRGVGGMVSEAFF.